A selection of T cell receptor beta chains follows, all from one sample in a study of spatial heterogeneity in lung cancer. Each CDR3 protein gets one entry after TCRdb re-called the 5' RACE reads with MiXCR. The sample records approximately 6,400 distinct CDR3 sequences, approximately 6.3% being singletons. The specimen was lung tumor tissue, collected at surgery. Receptor source: a male donor with early-stage non-small cell lung cancer. Each CDR3 is given with its conserved first and last residue. The order of the fields is J gene, V gene, CDR3 protein.

TRBJ1-5 TRBV28 CASSLSKSWGDQPQHF
TRBJ2-1 TRBV29-1 CSVDPGGRLLEQFF
TRBJ2-3 TRBV12-3/TRBV12-4 CASSSPGQVSTDTQYF
TRBJ1-5 TRBV28 CASSPPWTGGEQPQHF
TRBJ1-5 TRBV7-7 CASSLADRGSSNQPQHF
TRBJ2-1 TRBV29-1 CSGRTSDSYNEQFF
TRBJ2-1 TRBV7-2 CASSPREEGSYNEQFF
TRBJ2-7 TRBV7-2 CASSARTATPLAF
TRBJ2-5 TRBV12-3/TRBV12-4 CASSFNRGETQYF
TRBJ1-2 TRBV11-2 CASSLDREWGTYYGYTF
TRBJ2-5 TRBV10-2 CASSPVQETQYF
TRBJ2-7 TRBV7-2 CASSLPPGGAREQYF
TRBJ2-2 TRBV6-5 CASSVGQGARVTGELFF
TRBJ1-2 TRBV29-1 CSVEARVYGYTF
TRBJ2-3 TRBV20-1 CSARVNGSEADTQYF
TRBJ2-1 TRBV5-5 CASSLGSRTSSYNEQFF
TRBJ2-2 TRBV2 CASSEMSITNTGELFF
TRBJ1-1 TRBV12-3/TRBV12-4 CASSFGRGEAFF